Below, one TCR beta chain is given with its context. Its antigen is currently unknown. The sample is drawn from a study of regulatory T cells in long-lasting Graves disease. Study-wide results and caveats: Persistent patients shared more public clonotypes (under 3,000) than newly diagnosed patients (about 970).

Researchers made TCR beta libraries by using iRepertoire HTBI primers and running Arm-PCR on CDR3 regions. In the source study's methods: The study identified around 62 TRBV and more than 11 TRBJ segments across samples. TCRdb reprocessed the multiplex PCR reads via MiXCR and lists one record per CDR3 protein. TCRdb, not the authors, supplied the V and J calls. The sample lists about 660,000 distinct CDR3 sequences, around 30% seen once, with roughly 40% in the top ten. Indicated time point: persistent/refractory GD, antithyroid drugs over 5 years with positive TRAb. RNA isolated from PBMCs was used to make the TCR library. A roughly 8.3-milliliter sample of peripheral blood was drawn into EDTA tubes. Source: peripheral blood mononuclear cells (PBMCs), taken when the disease was refractory, from a patient treated with antithyroid drugs. The TCR was taken from a female donor with Graves disease.

The CDR3 nucleotides are TGTGCCAGCAGCAGCGGACAGGGTGTATACGAGCAGTACTTC. Its protein product is CASSSGQGVYEQYF. The chain is built from TRBV28 and TRBJ2-7, with 8 bases aligning to TRBD1. Germline CDR1 and CDR2: MDHEN and SYDVKM. The CDR3 sequence is 14 residues long. V dropped 6 bases and J dropped 4; count of bases not matched to a gene: 8.